These T cell receptor beta chains were read from a single sample in a study of CD8 T cells in ankylosing spondylitis. MiXCR, run by TCRdb on the 5' RACE reads, gives a single entry per CDR3 protein. Of 300,000 to 400,000 distinct CDR3 sequences detected, 14% to 15% appear once; the ten largest clones hold around 0.99%. Sequencing used blood, either unsorted or a sorted T cell fraction (not recorded which). These receptors were taken from a male donor with ankylosing spondylitis or in good health (not recorded which). The CDR3 runs from the conserved cysteine through the conserved F or W.

TRBV3-1	TRBJ1-2	15	CASSQGTRHNYGYTF
TRBV18	TRBJ2-7	16	CASSLQSTGRTYEQYF
TRBV5-1	TRBJ2-7	15	CASSLNGASGYEQYF
TRBV6-1	TRBJ2-6	15	CASSQTGSGANVLTF
TRBV15	TRBJ1-6	16	CATSREGMGANSPLHF
TRBV29-1	TRBJ1-2	15	CSPGGGHPYNYGYTF
TRBV20-1	TRBJ2-1	16	CSARGRGSGGENEQFF
TRBV5-4	TRBJ2-7	15	CASSRQDRGSYEQYF
TRBV4-2	TRBJ2-2	15	CASSQIGGNTGELFF
TRBV5-1	TRBJ2-2	15	CASSVRLGNTGELFF
TRBV6-5	TRBJ1-4	16	CASSYSLTGGSEKLFF
TRBV7-2	TRBJ1-3	15	CASSLGTASGNTIYF
TRBV5-1	TRBJ2-1	13	CASSLVGGHEQFF
TRBV4-2	TRBJ2-7	15	CASSQDDRGGYEQYF
TRBV20-1	TRBJ2-2	14	CSAPGRQNTGELFF
TRBV5-6	TRBJ1-1	14	CASRRDRPNTEAFF
TRBV29-1	TRBJ2-3	11	CSVPGADTQYF
TRBV29-1	TRBJ2-3	9	CSGADTQYF
TRBV12-3/TRBV12-4	TRBJ2-7	17	CASSPLWTSGHHYEQYF
TRBV12-5	TRBJ2-3	15	CASGTGTSGSDTQYF
TRBV5-4	TRBJ2-7	15	CASSLLDRDTNEQYF
TRBV5-5	TRBJ2-1	16	CASSFLTSGGSGEQFF
TRBV5-1	TRBJ2-1	15	CASSLGREGYNEQFF
TRBV18	TRBJ2-7	15	CASSPVGTASYEQYF
TRBV19	TRBJ1-1	15	CASSIGGVQNTEAFF
TRBV4-1	TRBJ2-1	17	CASSQPPLTQGANEQFF
TRBV6-1	TRBJ2-3	16	CASSRRLAGGVDTQYF
TRBV6-1	TRBJ1-2	15	CASSSRESAIYGYTF
TRBV20-1	TRBJ2-1	15	CSARGSASSYNEQFF
TRBV7-7	TRBJ2-3	17	CASSLVPLAGVGDTQYF
TRBV29-1	TRBJ1-4	13	CSVVEPGLKKLFF
TRBV5-5	TRBJ2-7	15	CASSWGQGKAGEQYF
TRBV12-3/TRBV12-4	TRBJ2-5	14	CASSLAGSGETQYF
TRBV5-5	TRBJ2-5	15	CASTFGMMGSETQYF
TRBV21-1	TRBJ2-5	15	CASSYGWTYQETQYF
TRBV6-1	TRBJ2-4	14	CASSQELAKNIQYF
TRBV27	TRBJ2-3	15	CASSRSGGAGDTQYF
TRBV5-1	TRBJ1-4	15	CASSRNGQGAEKLFF
TRBV5-5	TRBJ2-1	16	CASSVEGQGKGHEQFF
TRBV12-3/TRBV12-4	TRBJ2-1	15	CASSLSFTRYNEQFF
TRBV7-8	TRBJ2-7	12	CASSLAVYEQYF
TRBV4-1	TRBJ1-2	13	CASSQDLGYGYTF
TRBV29-1	TRBJ1-2	12	CSVDGINYGYTF
TRBV27	TRBJ2-3	15	CASSWRAGATDTQYF
TRBV4-2	TRBJ2-7	15	CASSRSGGELYEQYF
TRBV12-3/TRBV12-4	TRBJ2-7	13	CASSQQGRGEQYF
TRBV9	TRBJ2-5	13	CASSVEREETQYF
TRBV20-1	TRBJ1-4	13	CSAQYRGSEKLFF
TRBV12-3/TRBV12-4	TRBJ2-3	15	CASSLVGGAIDTQYF
TRBV11-3	TRBJ2-3	15	CASSPHGKNTDTQYF
TRBV7-9	TRBJ1-4	15	CASSLERMANEKLFF
TRBV11-1	TRBJ2-4	18	CASSLDRGGDVAKNIQYF
TRBV25-1	TRBJ2-2	14	CASSEPGRTGELFF
TRBV2	TRBJ1-5	14	CASSATGGNQPQHF
TRBV5-1	TRBJ1-2	15	CASSPGQARDYGYTF
TRBV20-1	TRBJ2-7	13	CSANGRPTGEQYF